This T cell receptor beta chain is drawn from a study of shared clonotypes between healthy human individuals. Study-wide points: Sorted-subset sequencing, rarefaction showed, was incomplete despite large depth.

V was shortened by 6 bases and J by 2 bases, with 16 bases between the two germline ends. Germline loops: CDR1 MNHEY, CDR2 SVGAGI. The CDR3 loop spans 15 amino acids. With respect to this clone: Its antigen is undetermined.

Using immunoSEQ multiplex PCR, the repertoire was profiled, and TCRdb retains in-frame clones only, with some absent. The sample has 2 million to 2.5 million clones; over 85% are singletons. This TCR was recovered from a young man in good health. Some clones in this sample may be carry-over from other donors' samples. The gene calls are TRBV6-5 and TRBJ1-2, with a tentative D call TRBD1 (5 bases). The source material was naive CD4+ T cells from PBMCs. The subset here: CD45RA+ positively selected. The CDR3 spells CASRTAGGKNYGYTF. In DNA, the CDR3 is TGTGCCAGCAGAACGGCGGGGGGGAAGAACTATGGCTACACCTTC.